In its sample, the clone carrying this T cell receptor (beta chain) was seen once. Its antigen is undetermined. This entry belongs to a study of cytomegalovirus exposure and HLA in healthy donors. Study-wide points: Trimming of TCR beta V- and J-genes showed a link, identified in a later analysis, to a missense DCLRE1C variant.

PCR used 60 Vbeta primers and 13 Jbeta primers. Sequenced by immunoSEQ multiplex PCR; TCRdb stores in-frame clones only, minus some. The profile covers 100,000 or so clones, with roughly 71% appearing a single time and 11% taken by the ten largest. The CDR3 loop spans 14 amino acids. V lost 11 bases, J lost 1 base, and 15 bases lay in between. Germline assignment: CDR1 SEHNR and CDR2 FQNEAQ (reference sequence). The sequence was collected from a man aged 35-49 years in good health and CMV-seropositive. The V gene is TRBV7-9, the J gene TRBJ1-5; D is unclear. The specimen sequenced was PBMCs. The CDR3 loop reads CASRGEMSNQPQHF. CDR3 coding DNA: TGTGCCTCACGCGGGGAAATGAGCAATCAGCCCCAGCATTTT.